These 26 T cell receptor beta chains share one sample of origin, sequenced in a study of PD-1 blockade in mismatch repair-deficient tumors. Sequencing was performed with immunoSEQ multiplex PCR; in TCRdb, only in-frame clones are kept and a portion is missing. The table records more than 15,000 clones, almost 85% of them present only once. The source was PBMCs, collected before pembrolizumab treatment. These receptors came from an adult with mismatch repair-deficient cancer.

The chain employs TRBV21-1 and TRBJ2-4; the table's TRBD2 call for D was not verified on the DNA. TRBV21-1 is a known pseudogene. The CDR3 is 17 amino acids. The CDR3 DNA is TGTGCCAGCAGCAAAGTACCCATTGGACTCGCCCGAAACATTCAGTACTTC. It encodes CASSKVPIGLARNIQYF.

This clone was counted a single time. The chain carries TRBV9 and TRBJ2-3, with TRBD1 identical over 11 bases. The J segment lost 10 bases and the V segment lost 4 bases, leaving 11 bases of the junction unmatched. The germline gives CDR1 SGDLS, CDR2 YYNGEE. The CDR3 is 15 residues long. The CDR3 nucleotides read TGTGCCAGCAGCCTCGGGACAGGGGGTCCATTAGCGCAGTATTTT. It encodes CASSLGTGGPLAQYF.

The rearrangement joins TRBV19 to TRBJ2-3; tentatively, D is TRBD1 or TRBD2 (7 bases each). V was shortened by 5 bases and J by 5 bases, with 17 bases between the two germline ends. The CDR3 sequence is 15 residues long. In germline, CDR1 is LNHDA, CDR2 SQIVND (reference sequence). The CDR3 DNA is TGTGCCAGTAGTGCCACAGGGGTAGCGGGAGATACGCAGTATTTT. Translation gives CASSATGVAGDTQYF.

V is TRBV5-6 and J is TRBJ2-7; D not certain. CDR1 is SGHDT, CDR2 YYEEEE, per germline. Trimming removed 3 bases at V and 2 bases at J, with 9 bases between. The CDR3 runs 13 residues. In DNA form, the CDR3 reads TGTGCCAGCAGCTACGGGCCTCCCTACGAGCAGTACTTC. Its translation: CASSYGPPYEQYF.

V gene TRBV10-3 combines with J gene TRBJ2-7; either TRBD1 or TRBD2 may supply D (6 bases each). Per the germline V gene, CDR1 is ENHRY and CDR2 is SYGVKD. The length of the CDR3 is 14 residues. The V end was cut by 2 bases, the J end by 5 bases, with 13 bases between. CDR3 sequence: CAISEGGLTHEQYF. CDR3 in DNA: TGTGCCATCAGTGAGGGGGGGCTGACCCACGAGCAGTACTTC.

This clone has a handful of counts. V gene TRBV4-3 combines with J gene TRBJ2-1; 11 bases match TRBD2. The CDR3 runs to 16 residues. The ends lost 3 bases at V and 0 bases at J; junction bases unmatched: 1. Germline V gene sequence: CDR1 LGHNA, CDR2 YSLEER. DNA for the CDR3: TGCGCCAGCAGCCACGGACTAGCGGGCTCCTACAATGAGCAGTTCTTC. Translating it yields CASSHGLAGSYNEQFF.

This clone was observed once. The V call is TRBV7-9, the J call TRBJ2-7; D ambiguous. Trimming pared 1 base from V and 5 bases from J, leaving 15 bases between. This CDR3 comprises 15 residues. Germline assignment: CDR1 SEHNR and CDR2 FQNEAQ (reference sequence). Here the CDR3 DNA reads TGTGCCAGCAGCTTAGGCAAGGGTCTAAGTAACGAGCAGTACTTC. Translating gives CASSLGKGLSNEQYF.

The chain employs TRBV5-1 and TRBJ2-5, with D maybe TRBD2 (6 bases). V lost 0 bases to trimming and J lost 5 bases, with 11 bases between them. From germline, CDR1 is SGHRS and CDR2 YFSETQ. CDR3 length: 14 residues. CDR3 sequence (DNA): TGCGCCAGCAGCTTGGTGTCAGCGGGCGAGACCCAGTACTTC. Translation: CASSLVSAGETQYF. Filled out from reference TRBV5-1 and TRBJ2-5, the complete variable domain reads KAGVTQTPRYLIKTRGQQVTLSCSPISGHRSVSWYQQTPGQGLQFLFEYFSETQRNKGNFPGRFSGRQFSNSRSEMNVSTLELGDSALYLCASSLVSAGETQYFGPGTRLLVL.

The V and J genes are TRBV21-1 and TRBJ2-3; the table's D call of TRBD2 was not tested on the DNA. TRBV21-1 is recorded as a pseudogene. The CDR3 is 23 residues long. This CDR3 reads CASSKRPPDTGLEIRGIKDTQYF. CDR3 bases: TGTGCCAGCAGCAAACGCCCTCCAGATACGGGACTAGAAATCAGAGGTATCAAAGATACGCAGTATTTT.

V usage is TRBV5-8 and J usage is TRBJ1-5, with D unclear. Deletions cut 2 bases from V and 2 bases from J, with 8 bases between. Looked up from germline, CDR1 is SGHTS and CDR2 is YDEGEE. The CDR3 sequence is 14 residues long. Here the CDR3 reads CASSFAWGNQPQHF. The DNA of the CDR3 is TGTGCCAGCAGCTTTGCATGGGGCAATCAGCCCCAGCATTTT.

The chain carries TRBV5-1 and TRBJ2-5; 8 bases align to TRBD1. The V gene end was trimmed by 3 bases and the J gene end by 2 bases; junction bases not matched to a gene: 6. The CDR3 totals 15 residues. CDR1 and CDR2 from the germline V gene are SGHRS and YFSETQ. CDR3 protein: CASSYGQGSQETQYF. CDR3 sequence (DNA): TGCGCCAGCAGCTATGGACAGGGATCTCAAGAGACCCAGTACTTC.

This chain uses TRBV25-1 with TRBJ1-4; D is perhaps TRBD1 (5 bases). This CDR3 spans 17 amino acids. Trimming took off 1 base at V and 0 bases at J, with 12 bases between the two ends. The germline V gene has CDR1 MGHDK and CDR2 SYGVNS. CDR3 amino acids: CASSEWGGTATNEKLFF. CDR3 DNA: TGTGCCAGCAGTGAATGGGGAGGGACGGCAACTAATGAAAAACTGTTTTTT. The full variable domain, completed using reference TRBV25-1 and TRBJ1-4, is EADIYQTPRYLVIGTGKKITLECSQTMGHDKMYWYQQDPGMELHLIHYSYGVNSTEKGDLSSESTVSRIRTEHFPLTLESARPSHTSQYLCASSEWGGTATNEKLFFGSGTQLSVL.

V is TRBV6-1 and J is TRBJ2-3; 9 bases line up with TRBD1. The length of the CDR3 is 15 residues. Germline CDR1 and CDR2: MNHNS and SASEGT. Losses at the gene ends were 1 base for V and 5 bases for J; bases not matched to a gene: 4. The CDR3 DNA follows: TGTGCCAGCAGTGAAGAGACAGGGGGGGTAGATACGCAGTATTTT. It encodes CASSEETGGVDTQYF.

The chain carries TRBV5-1 and TRBJ2-7, with D possibly TRBD1 on 6 matching bases. CDR3 size: 18 residues. Germline lookup yields CDR1 SGHRS and CDR2 YFSETQ. The V gene lost 0 bases and the J gene lost 2 bases, with 21 bases spanning the gap. CDR3 coding DNA: TGCGCCAGCAGCTTGGATTGGTATCCCATGGACAGCCCCTACGAGCAGTACTTC. Amino acid sequence: CASSLDWYPMDSPYEQYF.

This chain links TRBV27 with TRBJ2-7; possible D gene TRBD1, 5 bases. This CDR3 contains 14 residues. The germline V gene encodes CDR1 MNHEY and CDR2 SMNVEV (reference sequence). V was pared by 5 bases and J by 5 bases, with 16 bases between. The CDR3, as DNA: TGTGCCAGCAGTCCCCGGCAGGGTAGCCACGAGCAGTACTTC. Amino acids: CASSPRQGSHEQYF.

This chain joins TRBV6-4 and TRBJ2-2, with unresolved D. In germline, CDR1 is MRHNA, CDR2 SNTAGT. The ends were cut back, 4 bases at V and 3 bases at J, with 9 bases in the middle. The CDR3 has 14 amino acids. CDR3 amino acids: CASSGAPDTGELFF. CDR3 DNA: TGTGCCAGCAGTGGTGCGCCGGACACCGGGGAGCTGTTTTTT.

The V call is TRBV5-1, the J call TRBJ2-5; D is unclear. The CDR3 is 12 amino acids. The germline V gene has CDR1 SGHRS and CDR2 YFSETQ. V was clipped by 4 bases and J by 5 bases, with 9 bases between them. This CDR3 reads CASSLRGETQYF. For the CDR3, the DNA is TGCGCCAGCAGCCTACGTGGGGAGACCCAGTACTTC.

A single count supports this clone. The chain links TRBV6-7 to TRBJ2-7, with 7 positions matching TRBD2. TRBV6-7 is labeled an ORF, and its function is uncertain. Trimming took 7 bases from V and 7 from J; bases not matched to a gene: 16. There are 15 residues in the CDR3. DNA for the CDR3: TGTGCCAGCACCCGATCCGGGACTAATTTGTTGGAGCAGTACTTC. The encoded protein is CASTRSGTNLLEQYF.

The chain carries TRBV15 and TRBJ2-7; 8 positions match TRBD2. From germline, CDR1 is LNHNV and CDR2 YYDKDF (reference sequence). The CDR3 extends over 15 amino acids. With 1 base clipped from V and 3 bases from J, the junction kept 5 bases outside the gene matches. This CDR3 reads CATSRGTSGLYEQYF. The CDR3 DNA is TGTGCCACCAGCAGAGGAACTAGCGGACTCTACGAGCAGTACTTC.

V usage is TRBV25-1 and J usage is TRBJ2-2, with TRBD1 as a possible D gene (6 bases). V lost 1 base, J lost 9 bases, and 12 bases lay in between. Per the germline V gene, CDR1 is MGHDK and CDR2 is SYGVNS. This CDR3 is built from 14 residues. The DNA of the CDR3 is TGTGCCAGCAGTGAATCCGGACAGTACCGGGAGCTGTTTTTT. Its protein product is CASSESGQYRELFF.

This chain links TRBV5-1 with TRBJ2-1; TRBD2 agrees at 15 bases. Trimming took 4 bases from V and 8 from J; bases not matched to a gene: 4. The CDR3 runs 15 residues. Looked up from germline, CDR1 is SGHRS and CDR2 is YFSETQ. For the CDR3, the DNA is TGCGCCAGCAGCACCGGGACTAGCGGGAGGTATGAGCAGTTCTTC. Protein: CASSTGTSGRYEQFF.

The V gene is TRBV6-1, the J gene TRBJ2-2; 7 bases map to TRBD1. Germline V gene sequence: CDR1 MNHNS, CDR2 SASEGT. After removal of 4 bases from V and 6 bases from J, the junction contained 5 bases not matched to a gene. CDR3 length: 14 residues. CDR3 bases: TGTGCCAGCAGTGTCCTGACAGGGCCCGGGGAGCTGTTTTTT. Protein: CASSVLTGPGELFF.

The rearrangement joins TRBV7-9 to TRBJ2-7, with 8 bases matching TRBD2. J was trimmed by 7 bases and V by 3 bases; bases with no gene match: 8. Per germline, CDR1 SEHNR and CDR2 FQNEAQ (reference sequence). CDR3 length: 14 residues. CDR3 bases: TGTGCCAGCAGCTTTTCGGCGGGAGGACGGGAGCAGTACTTC. Protein sequence: CASSFSAGGREQYF. The complete variable domain, with remaining parts taken from reference TRBV7-9 and TRBJ2-7, reads DTGVSQNPRHKITKRGQNVTFRCDPISEHNRLYWYRQTLGQGPEFLTYFQNEAQLEKSRLLSDRFSAERPKGSFSTLEIQRTEQGDSAMYLCASSFSAGGREQYFGPGTRLTVT.

CDR3 DNA sequence: TGTGCCAGCAGCTTGGTAGGGTACGGCTCCTACAATGAGCAGTTCTTC. It codes for CASSLVGYGSYNEQFF. The J gene is TRBJ2-1, the V gene TRBV5-8; D ambiguous. The germline V and J ends were trimmed by 0 bases and 0 bases, with 10 bases remaining between them. This CDR3 has 16 residues. The germline CDR1 and CDR2 sequences are SGHTS and YDEGEE.

The chain links TRBV28 to TRBJ1-1; TRBD1 is a possible D gene (5 bases). The germline V gene has CDR1 MDHEN and CDR2 SYDVKM. The ends were cut back, 7 bases at V and 2 bases at J, with 14 bases in the middle. The CDR3 totals 14 residues. CDR3 in amino acids: CASNHRGGNTEAFF. DNA of the CDR3: TGTGCCAGCAACCATCGCGGGGGAAACACTGAAGCTTTCTTT. The full variable domain, in which reference TRBV28 and TRBJ1-1 provide the parts outside the CDR3, is DVKVTQSSRYLVKRTGEKVFLECVQDMDHENMFWYRQDPGLGLRLIYFSYDVKMKEKGDIPEGYSVSREKKERFSLILESASTNQTSMYLCASNHRGGNTEAFFGQGTRLTVV.

The chain links TRBV10-2 to TRBJ2-4; D not certain. With 4 bases removed from V and 1 base from J, the gap between germline ends came to 11 bases. CDR3 length: 15 residues. Germline V gene sequence: CDR1 WSHSY, CDR2 SAAADI. The CDR3, as DNA: TGCGCCAGCAGTGCGGTCCCTTACGCCAAAAACATTCAGTACTTC. Its protein product is CASSAVPYAKNIQYF.